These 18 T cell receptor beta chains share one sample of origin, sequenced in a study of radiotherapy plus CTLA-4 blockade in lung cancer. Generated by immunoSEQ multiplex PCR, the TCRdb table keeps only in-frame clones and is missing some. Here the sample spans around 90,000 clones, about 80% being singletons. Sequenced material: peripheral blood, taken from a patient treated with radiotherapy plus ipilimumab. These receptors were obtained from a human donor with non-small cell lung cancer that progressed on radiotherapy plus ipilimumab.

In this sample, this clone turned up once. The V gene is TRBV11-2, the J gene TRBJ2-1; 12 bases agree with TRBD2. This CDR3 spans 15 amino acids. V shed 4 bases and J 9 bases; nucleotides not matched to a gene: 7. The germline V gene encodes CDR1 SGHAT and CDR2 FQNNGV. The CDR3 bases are TGTGCCAGCAGCTCAAGACTAGCGGGAGCGGGTGAGCAGTTCTTC. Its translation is CASSSRLAGAGEQFF.

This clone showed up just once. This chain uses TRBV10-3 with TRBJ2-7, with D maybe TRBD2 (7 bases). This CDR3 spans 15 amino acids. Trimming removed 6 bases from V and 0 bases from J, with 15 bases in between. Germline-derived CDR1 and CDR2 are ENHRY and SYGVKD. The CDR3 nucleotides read TGTGCCATCAGAGGGGGGGGGCCGAGCTCCTACGAGCAGTACTTC. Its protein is CAIRGGGPSSYEQYF.

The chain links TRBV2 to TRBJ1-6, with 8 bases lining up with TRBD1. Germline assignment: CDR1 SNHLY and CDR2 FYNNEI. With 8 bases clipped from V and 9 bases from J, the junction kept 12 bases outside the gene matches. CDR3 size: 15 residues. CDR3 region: CASGTQGGLGSPLHF. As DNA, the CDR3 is TGTGCCAGCGGAACACAGGGGGGACTGGGTTCACCCCTCCACTTT.

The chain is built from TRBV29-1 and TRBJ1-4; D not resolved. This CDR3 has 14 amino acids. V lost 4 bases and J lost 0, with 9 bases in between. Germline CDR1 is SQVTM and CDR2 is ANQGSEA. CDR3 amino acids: CSVGEQPTNEKLFF. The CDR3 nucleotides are TGCAGCGTTGGGGAACAGCCAACTAATGAAAAACTGTTTTTT.

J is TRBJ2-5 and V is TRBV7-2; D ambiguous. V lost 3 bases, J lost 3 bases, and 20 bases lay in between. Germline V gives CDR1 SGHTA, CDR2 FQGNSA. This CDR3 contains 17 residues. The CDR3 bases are TGTGCCAGCAGCTTTCCCCCTTGGTCGACCGAGGAAGAGACCCAGTACTTC. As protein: CASSFPPWSTEEETQYF.

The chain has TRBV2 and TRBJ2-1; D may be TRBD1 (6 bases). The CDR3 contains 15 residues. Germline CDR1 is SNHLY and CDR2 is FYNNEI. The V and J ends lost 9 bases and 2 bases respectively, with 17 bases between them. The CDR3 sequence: CASTDRTSAYNEQFF. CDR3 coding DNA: TGTGCCAGTACCGACAGGACCTCCGCCTACAATGAGCAGTTCTTC. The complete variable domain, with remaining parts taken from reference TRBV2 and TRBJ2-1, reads EPEVTQTPSHQVTQMGQEVILRCVPISNHLYFYWYRQILGQKVEFLVSFYNNEISEKSEIFDDQFSVERPDGSNFTLKIRSTKLEDSAMYFCASTDRTSAYNEQFFGPGTRLTVL.

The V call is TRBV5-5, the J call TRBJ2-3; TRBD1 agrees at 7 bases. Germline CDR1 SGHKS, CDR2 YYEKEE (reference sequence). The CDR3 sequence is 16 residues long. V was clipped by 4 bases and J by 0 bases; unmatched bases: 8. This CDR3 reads CASSQYRGASTDTQYF. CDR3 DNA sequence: TGTGCCAGCAGCCAATACAGGGGCGCTAGCACAGATACGCAGTATTTT.

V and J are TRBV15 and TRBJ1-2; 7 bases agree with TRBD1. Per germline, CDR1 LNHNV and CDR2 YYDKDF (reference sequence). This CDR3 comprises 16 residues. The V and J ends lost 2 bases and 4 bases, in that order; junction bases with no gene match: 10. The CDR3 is CATSRTWTGVPYGYTF. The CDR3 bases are TGTGCCACCAGCAGAACTTGGACAGGCGTCCCCTATGGCTACACCTTC.

The CDR3 here is CASSLALGRGGNTIYF. The CDR3 nucleotides are TGTGCCAGCAGCTTAGCGCTAGGCCGAGGAGGAAACACCATATATTTT. This chain uses TRBV7-9 with TRBJ1-3; no definite D call. Trimming pared 0 bases from V and 4 bases from J, leaving 13 bases between. The CDR3 is 16 residues long. Germline CDR1 reads SEHNR; CDR2 reads FQNEAQ (reference sequence).

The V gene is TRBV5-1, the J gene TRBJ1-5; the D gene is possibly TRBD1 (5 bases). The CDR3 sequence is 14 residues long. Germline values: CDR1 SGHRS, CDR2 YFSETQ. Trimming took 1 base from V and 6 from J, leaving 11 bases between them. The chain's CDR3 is CASSLMGGTQPQHF. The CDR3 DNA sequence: TGCGCCAGCAGCTTGATGGGCGGGACTCAGCCCCAGCATTTT.

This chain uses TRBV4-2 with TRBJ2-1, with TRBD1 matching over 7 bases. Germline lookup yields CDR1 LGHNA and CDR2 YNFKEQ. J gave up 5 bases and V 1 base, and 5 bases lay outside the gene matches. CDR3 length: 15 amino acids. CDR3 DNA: TGTGCCAGCAGCCAAGGTGACAGGGTCAACAATGAGCAGTTCTTC. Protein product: CASSQGDRVNNEQFF.

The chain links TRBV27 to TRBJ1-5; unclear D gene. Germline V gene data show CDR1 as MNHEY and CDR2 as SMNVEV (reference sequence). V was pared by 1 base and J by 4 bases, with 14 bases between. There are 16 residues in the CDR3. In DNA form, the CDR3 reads TGTGCCAGCAGTTTATTCTCCGTCTCTGGTAATCAGCCCCAGCATTTT. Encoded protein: CASSLFSVSGNQPQHF.

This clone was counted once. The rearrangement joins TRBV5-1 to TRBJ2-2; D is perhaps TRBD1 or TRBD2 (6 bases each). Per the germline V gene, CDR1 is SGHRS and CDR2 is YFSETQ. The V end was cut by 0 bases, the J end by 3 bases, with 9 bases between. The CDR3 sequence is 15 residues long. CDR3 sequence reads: CASSLERGDTGELFF. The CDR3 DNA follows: TGCGCCAGCAGCTTGGAAAGGGGGGACACCGGGGAGCTGTTTTTT.

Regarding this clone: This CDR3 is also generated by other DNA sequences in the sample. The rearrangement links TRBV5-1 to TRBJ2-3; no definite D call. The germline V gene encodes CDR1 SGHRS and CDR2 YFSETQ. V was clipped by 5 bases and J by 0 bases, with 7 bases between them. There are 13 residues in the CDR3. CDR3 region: CASSRISTDTQYF. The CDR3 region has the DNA TGCGCCAGCAGTAGGATTAGCACAGATACGCAGTATTTT.

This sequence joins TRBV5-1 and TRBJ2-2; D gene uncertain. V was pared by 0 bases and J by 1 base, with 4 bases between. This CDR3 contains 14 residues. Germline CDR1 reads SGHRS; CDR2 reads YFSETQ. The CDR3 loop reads CASSLVLNTGELFF. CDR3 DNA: TGCGCCAGCAGCTTGGTGCTGAACACCGGGGAGCTGTTTTTT.

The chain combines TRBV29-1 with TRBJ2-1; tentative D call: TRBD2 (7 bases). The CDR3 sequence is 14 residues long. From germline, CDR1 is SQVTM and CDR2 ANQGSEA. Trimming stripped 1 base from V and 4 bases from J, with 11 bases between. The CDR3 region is CSVEGGGHYNEQFF. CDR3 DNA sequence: TGCAGCGTTGAAGGCGGGGGCCATTACAATGAGCAGTTCTTC.

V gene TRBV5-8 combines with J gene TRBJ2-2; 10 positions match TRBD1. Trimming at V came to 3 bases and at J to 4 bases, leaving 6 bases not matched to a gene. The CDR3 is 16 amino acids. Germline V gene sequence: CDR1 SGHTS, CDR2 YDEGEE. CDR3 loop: CASSSRTGGVTGELFF. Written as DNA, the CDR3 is TGTGCCAGCAGCTCGAGGACAGGGGGGGTCACCGGGGAGCTGTTTTTT. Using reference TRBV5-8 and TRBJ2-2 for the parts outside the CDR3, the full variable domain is EAGVTQSPTHLIKTRGQQATLRCSPISGHTSVYWYQQALGLGLQFLLWYDEGEERNRGNFPPRFSGRQFPNYSSELNVNALELEDSALYLCASSSRTGGVTGELFFGEGSRLTVL.

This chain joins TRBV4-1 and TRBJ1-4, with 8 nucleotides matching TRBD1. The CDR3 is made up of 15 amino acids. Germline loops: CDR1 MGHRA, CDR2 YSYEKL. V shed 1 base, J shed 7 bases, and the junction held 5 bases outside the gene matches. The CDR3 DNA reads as TGCGCCAGCAGCCAAGCAGGGGGCAGGTTTGAAAAACTGTTTTTT. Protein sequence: CASSQAGGRFEKLFF.